The 11 T cell receptor beta chains below were found in one sample sequenced in a study of PD-L1 blockade in urothelial cancer. TCRdb's copy holds only in-frame clones and misses some; the assay was immunoSEQ multiplex PCR. The repertoire holds 100,000 or so clones, with 70% to 90% as singletons. Here the sequenced sample was PBMCs, taken around atezolizumab (anti-PD-L1) treatment. The receptor source for this set is a man aged 45-65 years with urothelial cancer.

This sequence joins TRBV30 and TRBJ1-3; D is unclear. Trimming cost V 4 bases and J 0 bases, with 4 bases left between them. CDR1 GTSNPN and CDR2 SVGIG come from the germline V gene (reference sequence). CDR3 length equals 12 residues. CDR3 in amino acids: CAWTDSGNTIYF. CDR3 coding DNA: TGTGCCTGGACAGACTCTGGAAACACCATATATTTT. Full variable domain (outside the CDR3, taken from reference TRBV30 and TRBJ1-3): SQTIHQWPATLVQPVGSPLSLECTVEGTSNPNLYWYRQAAGRGLQLLFYSVGIGQISSEVPQNLSASRPQDRQFILSSKKLLLSDSGFYLCAWTDSGNTIYFGEGSWLTVV.

This chain joins TRBV28 and TRBJ1-5; 7 nucleotides line up with TRBD1. CDR1 is MDHEN, CDR2 SYDVKM, per germline. This CDR3 contains 16 residues. J was trimmed by 7 bases and V by 4 bases; bases with no gene match: 13. CDR3 DNA: TGTGCCAGCAGTTATTTGGGACAGACACCCGGGCAGCCCCAGCATTTT. Its translation: CASSYLGQTPGQPQHF.

The chain is built from TRBV7-2 and TRBJ2-7; 11 positions match TRBD2. The CDR3 loop spans 16 amino acids. J lost 5 bases, V lost 4 bases, and 10 bases had no gene match. Germline CDR1 reads SGHTA; CDR2 reads FQGNSA. The CDR3 region is CASSSQLAGVRDEQYF. The CDR3 DNA sequence: TGTGCCAGCAGCTCCCAACTAGCGGGAGTTCGTGACGAGCAGTACTTC.

This chain connects TRBV6-5 to TRBJ2-5, with TRBD2 matching 7 bases. CDR1 MNHEY and CDR2 SVGAGI come from the germline V gene. V trimming: 11 bases; J trimming: 5 bases; junction bases outside the gene matches: 11. The CDR3 spans 13 residues. For the CDR3, the DNA is TGTGCCGCCGCTAGCGGAGACGGGGAGACCCAGTACTTC. It specifies CAAASGDGETQYF.

The CDR3 loop reads CASSPGLSHTDTQYF. Here the CDR3 DNA reads TGCGCCAGCAGCCCGGGACTATCACACACAGATACGCAGTATTTT. The chain recombines TRBV5-1 with TRBJ2-3; 7 bases align to TRBD2. This CDR3 region has 15 residues. Trimming removed 4 bases from V and 2 bases from J; junction bases left unmatched: 7. CDR1 SGHRS and CDR2 YFSETQ come from the germline V gene.

The chain joins TRBV19 to TRBJ2-4, with TRBD2 matching over 8 bases. Unmatched junction bases numbered 5, after V lost 7 bases and J lost 6 bases. Germline CDR1 and CDR2: LNHDA and SQIVND (reference sequence). The CDR3 runs 13 residues. The CDR3 protein is CASTPSGLNIQYF. The CDR3 DNA reads as TGTGCCAGTACTCCTAGCGGGTTAAACATTCAGTACTTC.

The CDR3 loop reads CATSRDTGGFEQFF. As DNA, the CDR3 is TGTGCCACCAGCAGGGATACAGGGGGCTTTGAGCAGTTCTTC. J is TRBJ2-1 and V is TRBV15, with 9 bases matching TRBD1. The ends lost 3 bases at V and 9 bases at J; junction bases unmatched: 6. CDR3 length: 14 residues. The germline V gene has CDR1 LNHNV and CDR2 YYDKDF (reference sequence).

This clone was recorded many times. The chain links TRBV7-9 to TRBJ2-7; 9 bases fit TRBD2. CDR1 and CDR2 from the germline V gene are SEHNR and FQNEAQ (reference sequence). This CDR3 contains 16 residues. The trim removed 2 bases at V and 3 bases at J, leaving 8 bases unmatched. CDR3 residues: CASSLPSGKILYEQYF. DNA for the CDR3: TGTGCCAGCAGCTTACCTAGCGGGAAAATTCTCTACGAGCAGTACTTC.

The chain is built from TRBV6-5 and TRBJ2-7; 7 bases align to TRBD1. J was trimmed by 7 bases and V by 6 bases; bases with no gene match: 12. Germline V CDR1 and CDR2: MNHEY, SVGAGI. The CDR3 consists of 14 residues. CDR3 loop: CASSPPGQLREQYF. Written as DNA, the CDR3 is TGTGCCAGCAGCCCTCCGGGACAGTTGAGGGAGCAGTACTTC.

This chain links TRBV6-1 with TRBJ2-1; D is perhaps TRBD2 (6 bases). Trimming took 1 base from V and 4 from J, leaving 17 bases between them. Per the germline V gene, CDR1 is MNHNS and CDR2 is SASEGT. CDR3 length equals 17 residues. CDR3 sequence reads: CASSEGGFSGLYNEQFF. CDR3 DNA sequence: TGTGCCAGCAGTGAAGGAGGTTTTAGCGGACTATACAATGAGCAGTTCTTC.

The chain carries TRBV19 and TRBJ2-3; a possible D gene is TRBD2 (5 bases). The germline CDR1 and CDR2 sequences are LNHDA and SQIVND (reference sequence). V was pared by 3 bases and J by 4 bases, with 8 bases between. The CDR3 runs 13 residues. The CDR3 loop reads CASSIPGSDTQYF. CDR3 nucleotides: TGTGCCAGTAGTATTCCGGGATCAGATACGCAGTATTTT.